Following are 8 T cell receptor beta chains from one sample sequenced in a study of T cells in Graves' hyperthyroidism and ophthalmopathy. It was RNA transcripts that yielded the amplified TCR beta CDR3 regions. A first-round RT-PCR of the TCR CDR3 used the HTBI primer set. One entry per CDR3 protein, called by TCRdb with MiXCR from the multiplex PCR reads. The table records approximately 25,000 distinct CDR3 sequences, roughly 45% of them present only once. Input material: blood. These receptors were taken from a woman in her 30s with Graves' hyperthyroidism.

A few counts support this clonotype. This sequence may be a read error, since a much larger clone differs from it by one base. The gene calls are TRBV7-8 and TRBJ1-2, with D uncertain. The germline V gene encodes CDR1 SGHVS and CDR2 FQNEAQ. The CDR3 consists of 8 residues. The CDR3 DNA sequence: TGTGCTAGCTATGGCTACACCTTC. As protein: CASYGYTF.

The V call is TRBV12-3 or TRBV12-4, the J call TRBJ2-5; D is tentatively TRBD1 or TRBD2 (5 bases each). The CDR3 loop spans 13 amino acids. Deletions cut 6 bases from V and 5 bases from J, with 13 bases between. The CDR3 sequence: CASSRGRGETQYF. The CDR3 DNA sequence: TGTGCCAGCAGCCGGGGACGTGGCGAGACCCAGTACTTC.

This clonotype was observed many times. The chain combines TRBV5-1 with TRBJ2-3; 8 positions agree with TRBD1. V lost 6 bases to trimming and J lost 5 bases; unmatched junction nucleotides: 8. Germline V gene data show CDR1 as SGHRS and CDR2 as YFSETQ. The CDR3 is 14 residues long. For the CDR3, the DNA is TGCGCCAGCATGTATGGACAGGGAGTAGATACGCAGTATTTT. Residues: CASMYGQGVDTQYF.

Within the sample, this clonotype is medium-sized. This chain uses TRBV12-3 or TRBV12-4 with TRBJ2-2; D ambiguous. V shed 9 bases and J shed 3 bases, with 5 bases lying between them. The CDR3 length is 11 residues. CDR3 in amino acids: CASRYTGELFF. The CDR3, as DNA: TGTGCCAGTCGATACACCGGGGAGCTGTTTTTT.

The V and J genes are TRBV5-1 and TRBJ1-5; D call uncertain. V dropped 0 bases and J dropped 2 bases, with 9 bases sitting between them. Per germline, CDR1 SGHRS and CDR2 YFSETQ. CDR3 length equals 15 residues. The CDR3 sequence is CASSLGPMGNQPQHF. The DNA of the CDR3 is TGCGCCAGCAGCTTGGGACCGATGGGCAATCAGCCCCAGCATTTT.

This chain links TRBV28 with TRBJ1-1; TRBD1 matches at 10 bases. Germline values: CDR1 MDHEN, CDR2 SYDVKM. This CDR3 contains 16 residues. After removal of 3 bases from V and 1 base from J, the junction contained 5 bases not matched to a gene. The CDR3 DNA sequence: TGTGCCAGCAGTTTTGCAGGGACAGGGGAGAACACTGAAGCTTTCTTT. This sequence encodes CASSFAGTGENTEAFF.

The chain joins TRBV10-1 to TRBJ2-7; tentatively, D is TRBD1 (6 bases). The CDR3 spans 14 residues. The germline gives CDR1 WNHNN, CDR2 SYGVQD (reference sequence). V gave up 6 bases and J gave up 3 bases, with 15 bases separating them. CDR3 loop: CASSPGDTSYEQYF. In DNA form, the CDR3 reads TGCGCCAGCAGCCCCGGGGACACTAGCTACGAGCAGTACTTC.

There are a few counts of this clonotype. The J gene is TRBJ2-1, the V gene TRBV7-3; no clear D. The CDR3 runs 13 residues. Trimming took 2 bases from V and 7 from J, leaving 9 bases between them. Germline values: CDR1 SGHTA, CDR2 FQGTGA. The CDR3 protein is CASSLWAGNEQFF. The CDR3 nucleotides read TGTGCCAGCAGCTTATGGGCCGGTAATGAGCAGTTCTTC.